This TCR beta chain originates from a study of tumor and adjacent non-tumor tissue in lung cancer. Study-wide context: There were some 11 adenocarcinoma, a couple of squamous cell carcinoma and 1 small cell lung cancer cases. Samples averaged approximately 3.9 million productive TCRbeta reads each.

This sample's RNA came from whole unsorted tissue. This non-tumor lung sample came from over 3 cm beyond the tumor edge. Chemotherapy-naive patients with new lung cancer underwent thoracic surgery in China, August–November 2014. In the case of this clonotype: One end of the junction fails to match germline, which may point to a read error.

The CDR3 runs 10 residues. Looked up from germline, CDR1 is MGHDK and CDR2 is SYGVNS. Three rounds of nested PCR, following a modified ARM-PCR protocol, produced the TCRbeta library. From the multiplex PCR reads, TCRdb called clonotypes with MiXCR, one entry per CDR3 protein. The sample yields 43,000 or so distinct CDR3 sequences, 60% seen once. The receptor was derived from a man aged 50-60 years with non-small cell lung cancer. Sequencing used distant non-tumor lung tissue. This chain connects TRBV25-1 to TRBJ1-4, with D unclear. The CDR3 nucleotides are TGTTCCAGCCGCGATGAAAAACTGTTTTTT. This sequence encodes CSSRDEKLFF.